This is a list of T cell receptor beta chains from one sample in a study of blood T cell repertoires in COVID-19. The method was immunoSEQ multiplex PCR; TCRdb's version includes in-frame clones alone and lacks a portion of them. Among about 150,000 clones listed, roughly nine tenths were seen once. Input material: peripheral blood. All receptors derive from a woman in her fifties or sixties with active or convalescent COVID-19. Both conserved end residues are part of each CDR3. D genes are given only for firm matches. The size of a clone is reported for some rows only, either as once, few or many, or as a class for expanded clones.

d_call	v_call	clone_size	j_call	cdr3_nt	cdr3_aa
NA	TRBV12-3/TRBV12-4	NA	TRBJ1-1	TGTGCCAGCAGTTTGCTTGGCGGTGAAGCTTTCTTT	CASSLLGGEAFF
NA	TRBV7-2	NA	TRBJ2-7	TGTGCCAGCAGCGACTCTGCCCGGGCCTACGAGCAGTACTTC	CASSDSARAYEQYF
TRBD1	TRBV7-2	NA	TRBJ1-1	TGTGCCAGCAGTTCGACAGGGGGATTCCCCACTGAAGCTTTCTTT	CASSSTGGFPTEAFF
TRBD1	TRBV5-5	NA	TRBJ1-2	TGTGCCAGCAGCTTGGGGACAGGGGGGGACTATGGCTACACCTTC	CASSLGTGGDYGYTF
NA	TRBV18	NA	TRBJ1-1	TGTGCCAGCTCAATGGGCTCCGCGAACACTGAAGCTTTCTTT	CASSMGSANTEAFF
TRBD1	TRBV6-2/TRBV6-3	NA	TRBJ1-6	TGTGCCAGCAGTTTCCGTCGACAGGGTCGGGACTCACCCCTCCACTTT	CASSFRRQGRDSPLHF
NA	TRBV5-6	NA	TRBJ2-1	TGTGCCAGCACTAATCTCCCCGGGAGCAATGAGCAGTTCTTC	CASTNLPGSNEQFF
NA	TRBV7-2	NA	TRBJ2-3	TGTGCCAGCAGCTTAGAACCCTTGGGCAGAACAGATACGCAGTATTTT	CASSLEPLGRTDTQYF
TRBD1	TRBV9	NA	TRBJ1-2	TGTGCCAGCAGCGCAGGGGGCGAGGCGGACTATGGCTACACCTTC	CASSAGGEADYGYTF
NA	TRBV21-1	NA	TRBJ1-6	TGTGCCAGCAGCAAAGAAGACAGGGACCCCCTCCACTTT	CASSKEDRDPLHF
TRBD1	TRBV28	NA	TRBJ1-3	TGTGCCACCGACGGGACAGTTGGAAACACCATATATTTT	CATDGTVGNTIYF
NA	TRBV7-7	once	TRBJ2-7	TGTGCTAGCAGCTTAAGAGTGGGCAGAAACTACGAGCAGTACTTC	CASSLRVGRNYEQYF
TRBD2	TRBV29-1	once	TRBJ2-5	TGCAGCGTTAGGGGAGGGGAGACCCAGTACTTC	CSVRGGETQYF
TRBD1	TRBV4-1	NA	TRBJ1-1	TGCGCCAGCAGCCGCTCCGGGACAGGGGCTTTCTTT	CASSRSGTGAFF
TRBD1	TRBV10-2	NA	TRBJ2-7	TGCGCCAGCAGTGAGTCGTTCGGGACAGGGGTCGAGCAGTACTTC	CASSESFGTGVEQYF
NA	TRBV2	NA	TRBJ1-2	TGTGCCAGCAGTGAGGGGGGGTACTATGGCTACACCTTC	CASSEGGYYGYTF
NA	TRBV28	NA	TRBJ1-3	TGTGCCAGCAGTTCTCCTGTAGGGGCTGGAAACACCATATATTTT	CASSSPVGAGNTIYF
NA	TRBV6-5	NA	TRBJ1-1	TGTGCCAGCAGTTACTGGGCAGTCGAAAACACTGAAGCTTTCTTT	CASSYWAVENTEAFF
NA	TRBV3-1/TRBV3-2	NA	TRBJ2-4	TGTGCCAGCAGCCCCGGGGAGCACATTCAGTACTTC	CASSPGEHIQYF
TRBD2	TRBV30	NA	TRBJ2-1	TGTGCCTGGACTAGCGGTTACAATGAGCAGTTCTTC	CAWTSGYNEQFF
NA	TRBV4-3	NA	TRBJ1-3	TGCGCCAGCAGCCAAGATGACAGGCTCTCTGGAAACACCATATATTTT	CASSQDDRLSGNTIYF
NA	TRBV6-5	many	TRBJ1-1	TGTGCCAGCAGCGCAAACGTACAGGGCGAAACTGAAGCTTTCTTT	CASSANVQGETEAFF
NA	TRBV5-6	NA	TRBJ2-2	TGTGCCAGCAGCATACCAGGTCTTAACACCGGGGAGCTGTTTTTT	CASSIPGLNTGELFF
TRBD2	TRBV5-5	NA	TRBJ2-7	TGTGCCAGCAGCTTGGTGGGGGGGTCCTACGAGCAGTACTTC	CASSLVGGSYEQYF
NA	TRBV12-3/TRBV12-4	NA	TRBJ1-2	TGTGCCAGCAGTTTAGAGGGGAACTATGGCTACACCTTC	CASSLEGNYGYTF
TRBD2	TRBV18	NA	TRBJ2-7	TGTGCCAGCTCACTCGCCGGGACTAGTAACTACGAGCAGTACTTC	CASSLAGTSNYEQYF
NA	TRBV19	few	TRBJ1-6	TGTGCCAGTAGTATCGGCCGGGATAATTCACCCCTCCACTTT	CASSIGRDNSPLHF
NA	TRBV14	NA	TRBJ1-2	TGTGCCAGCAGCCAAGATCTGAGCGATGAGGGCTACACCTTC	CASSQDLSDEGYTF
NA	TRBV24-1	NA	TRBJ2-1	TGTGCCACCAGTGATTCAGGGTTGGTTAATGAGCAGTTCTTC	CATSDSGLVNEQFF
TRBD2	TRBV6-5	NA	TRBJ2-1	TGTGCCAGCGGGCCCGGGACTAGCGGCAATGAGCAGTTCTTC	CASGPGTSGNEQFF
NA	TRBV10-3	NA	TRBJ2-7	TGTGCCATCAGCGACAGCTACGAGCAGTACTTC	CAISDSYEQYF
TRBD1	TRBV18	NA	TRBJ2-1	TGTGCCAGCTCACTCGGGACAGGGAGCTCCTACAATGAGCAGTTCTTC	CASSLGTGSSYNEQFF
NA	TRBV6-5	NA	TRBJ1-4	TGTGCCAGCGGCAGACTTGCAACTAATGAAAAACTGTTTTTT	CASGRLATNEKLFF
TRBD1	TRBV5-5	NA	TRBJ1-5	TGTGCCAGCAGTTTCCGGGACAGGGGGCAGCCCCAGCATTTT	CASSFRDRGQPQHF
TRBD2	TRBV14	few	TRBJ2-3	TGTGCCAGCAGCCCGCTAGCGGGGGGGCCAGATACGCAGTATTTT	CASSPLAGGPDTQYF
NA	TRBV19	NA	TRBJ1-6	TGTGCCAGTAGTACCGATGGCGGCTATAATTCACCCCTCCACTTT	CASSTDGGYNSPLHF
NA	TRBV5-1	NA	TRBJ2-7	TGCGCCAGCAGCTTGATGGTGGGGGCCAGGCTCCTCGAGCAGTACTTC	CASSLMVGARLLEQYF
TRBD2	TRBV9	NA	TRBJ2-3	TGTGCCAGCAGCGCTCGAGCTACGGGGATAGCGGGCCGCACAGATACGCAGTATTTT	CASSARATGIAGRTDTQYF
NA	TRBV29-1	NA	TRBJ1-2	TGCAGCGTTGCTGGGGGGAGTAGCTACACCTTC	CSVAGGSSYTF
NA	TRBV2	NA	TRBJ2-3	TGTGCCAGCAGTTCCCAGGGGAGAGATACGCAGTATTTT	CASSSQGRDTQYF
NA	TRBV5-4	few	TRBJ1-4	TGTGCCAGCAGCTTGTTTAGGGGAACTAATGAAAAACTGTTTTTT	CASSLFRGTNEKLFF
TRBD1	TRBV6-2/TRBV6-3	NA	TRBJ2-6	TGTGCCAGCAGCCCACATCAGGACAGGGCAAGTGGGACTGGGGCCAACGTCCTGACTTTC	CASSPHQDRASGTGANVLTF
NA	TRBV4-3	NA	TRBJ1-6	TGCGCCAGCAGCCAAGATTATCAGGAGGGGTCCTATAATTCACCCCTCCACTTT	CASSQDYQEGSYNSPLHF
NA	TRBV29-1	NA	TRBJ1-1	TGCAGCGTCACTATGAACACTGAAGCTTTCTTT	CSVTMNTEAFF
TRBD1	TRBV5-4	NA	TRBJ1-1	TGTGCCAGCAGCCCTGGGGGACAGGGGGCGGCTGAAGCTTTCTTT	CASSPGGQGAAEAFF
NA	TRBV30	NA	TRBJ1-1	TGTGCCTGGAAAAGGGGGGGGAACACTGAAGCTTTCTTT	CAWKRGGNTEAFF
NA	TRBV2	NA	TRBJ2-2	TGTGCCAGCATCCGGGACACTTCGAACACCGGGGAGCTGTTTTTT	CASIRDTSNTGELFF
NA	TRBV5-1	few	TRBJ2-2	TGCGCCAGCAGCTTGCAGGCGCACACCGGGGAGCTGTTTTTT	CASSLQAHTGELFF
TRBD1	TRBV4-1	NA	TRBJ2-5	TGCGCCAGCAGCCATTTGACAGGGGGGCAAGAGACCCAGTACTTC	CASSHLTGGQETQYF
NA	TRBV15	NA	TRBJ1-4	TGTGCCACCAGCACAGGAGGGTACTATGAAAAACTGTTTTTT	CATSTGGYYEKLFF
TRBD2	TRBV5-1	once	TRBJ2-1	TGCGCCAGCAGCTTGGGACTAGCGGGGATCAATGAGCAGTTCTTC	CASSLGLAGINEQFF
TRBD1	TRBV7-2	NA	TRBJ1-2	TGTGCCAGCAGCTACAGGGGGAACTATGGCTACACCTTC	CASSYRGNYGYTF
NA	TRBV12-3/TRBV12-4	NA	TRBJ1-5	TGTGCCAGCAGTTTTTCGGGGGGTCAGCCCCAGCATTTT	CASSFSGGQPQHF
TRBD2	TRBV4-3	NA	TRBJ2-5	TGCGCCAGCAGCCAAGAGGCTAGAAAAGCGGGGGCCGGGGGGACCCAGTACTTC	CASSQEARKAGAGGTQYF
NA	TRBV19	NA	TRBJ2-3	TGTGCCAGTAGTCCCCTCCCCGGGAGTAACACAGATACGCAGTATTTT	CASSPLPGSNTDTQYF
NA	TRBV19	NA	TRBJ1-5	TGTGCCAGTAGTACCCCTCGTTTTGGAGGGGCCATAAATCAGCCCCAGCATTTT	CASSTPRFGGAINQPQHF